This paragraph reports one T cell receptor (beta chain). This CDR3 contains 15 residues. Germline trimming cut 5 bases from V and 10 bases from J; bases unmatched to any gene: 11. CDR1 is SNHLY and CDR2 is FYNNEI in the germline V gene. The sample comes from a study of blood T cell repertoires in COVID-19. Some clones are missing from TCRdb's copy, which holds only in-frame ones; the method was immunoSEQ multiplex PCR. The sample holds about 130,000 clones, around 86% seen once. The chain combines TRBV2 with TRBJ2-2; 9 nucleotides agree with TRBD2. The sequence was obtained from a man under 40 who had recovered from COVID-19. Sequenced sample: PBMCs or T cells enriched from blood (not recorded which). As DNA, the CDR3 is TGTGCCAGCAGTCAGCGGACTAGCGCGAGTGCGGAGCTGTTTTTT. Encoded protein: CASSQRTSASAELFF.